These 29 T cell receptor beta chains share one sample of origin, sequenced in a study of blood T cell repertoires in COVID-19. TCRdb keeps only in-frame clones here, not all; method: immunoSEQ multiplex PCR. The sample has around 250,000 clones; about 88% are singletons. The sample was PBMCs or T cells enriched from blood (not recorded which). The receptors here all came from a woman between 50 and 59 years old who had recovered from COVID-19.

This sequence joins TRBV5-1 and TRBJ2-1; 8 positions match TRBD2. CDR3 length equals 19 residues. V lost 2 bases, J lost 2 bases, and 15 bases stayed unmatched. Germline assignment: CDR1 SGHRS and CDR2 YFSETQ. CDR3 sequence reads: CASSFWGSGNPSTYNEQFF. The CDR3 nucleotides read TGCGCCAGCAGCTTTTGGGGTAGCGGGAACCCTTCGACCTACAATGAGCAGTTCTTC.

This clone was recorded once. The gene calls are TRBV7-9 and TRBJ2-2, with TRBD1 as a possible D gene (6 bases). V gave up 5 bases and J gave up 4 bases, with 17 bases separating them. Per germline, CDR1 SEHNR and CDR2 FQNEAQ (reference sequence). The CDR3 is 16 residues long. The CDR3 nucleotides are TGTGCCAGCAGCCAAACAGACCAGGGGATCACCGGGGAGCTGTTTTTT. Its translation is CASSQTDQGITGELFF.

This clone was found a few times. The J gene is TRBJ2-1, the V gene TRBV4-1; 8 bases fit TRBD2. This CDR3 is built from 16 residues. Germline CDR1 is MGHRA and CDR2 is YSYEKL. J gave up 6 bases and V 1 base, and 8 bases lay outside the gene matches. The chain's CDR3 is CASSQAGTRGFNEQFF. The CDR3 DNA sequence: TGCGCCAGCAGCCAAGCCGGGACTAGGGGGTTCAATGAGCAGTTCTTC.

The table lists this clone with a few counts. This chain links TRBV5-1 with TRBJ1-1, with 8 bases that match TRBD1. V lost 4 bases to trimming and J lost 1 base; unmatched junction nucleotides: 6. Germline V gene data show CDR1 as SGHRS and CDR2 as YFSETQ. The length of the CDR3 is 15 residues. The CDR3 sequence: CASSRAGGKNTEAFF. CDR3 in DNA: TGCGCCAGCAGCCGAGCAGGGGGCAAGAACACTGAAGCTTTCTTT.

This chain connects TRBV5-4 to TRBJ2-1; 7 bases are a match to TRBD2. V was pared by 0 bases and J by 4 bases, with 4 bases of the junction left unmatched. The CDR3 contains 15 residues. Germline CDR1 reads SGHNT; CDR2 reads YYREEE (reference sequence). CDR3 amino acids: CASSLGQRGYNEQFF. The CDR3 nucleotides are TGTGCCAGCAGCTTGGGCCAGCGGGGTTACAATGAGCAGTTCTTC.

For this clone: Its ends do not fully match the called genes, so a read error is possible. The chain employs TRBV6-6 and TRBJ2-1; TRBD1 or TRBD2 may be the D gene (5 bases each). CDR3 length: 14 residues. The germline CDR1 and CDR2 sequences are MNHNY and SVGAGI (reference sequence). The DNA for the CDR3 is TGTGCCTGCAGGGCCGGGGACTCCTACAATGAGCAGTTCTTC. Translation gives CACRAGDSYNEQFF.

The gene calls are TRBV15 and TRBJ1-5; TRBD1 matches at 7 bases. CDR3 size: 13 residues. The germline gives CDR1 LNHNV, CDR2 YYDKDF (reference sequence). J lost 7 bases, V lost 0 bases, and 0 bases had no gene match. The CDR3 bases are TGTGCCACCAGCAGAGACAGGGGGCAGCCCCAGCATTTT. Amino acids: CATSRDRGQPQHF.

This chain connects TRBV6-2 or TRBV6-3 to TRBJ2-1, with D unclear. The CDR3 spans 11 residues. Germline V gene data show CDR1 as MNHEY and CDR2 as SVGEGT. V lost 5 bases and J 7 bases, leaving 6 bases between the germline ends. CDR3 loop: CASSRENEQFF. As DNA, the CDR3 is TGTGCCAGCAGTCGTGAGAATGAGCAGTTCTTC.

The V call is TRBV27, the J call TRBJ2-7; D not certain. Germline V lookup: CDR1 MNHEY, CDR2 SMNVEV (reference sequence). The CDR3 totals 14 residues. The V and J ends lost 5 bases and 4 bases respectively, with 15 bases between them. CDR3 in DNA: TGTGCCAGCAGTCTCTACGCCGACATGTACGAGCAGTACTTC. Protein sequence: CASSLYADMYEQYF.

The rearrangement joins TRBV27 to TRBJ2-2; 7 bases agree with TRBD1. The trim removed 8 bases at V and 2 bases at J, leaving 2 bases unmatched. CDR3 length: 13 amino acids. Germline lookup yields CDR1 MNHEY and CDR2 SMNVEV (reference sequence). As DNA, the CDR3 is TGTGCCAGCCGGGACAGAAACACCGGGGAGCTGTTTTTT. Translating gives CASRDRNTGELFF.

V usage is TRBV19 and J usage is TRBJ1-2; 8 nucleotides match TRBD1. CDR1 LNHDA and CDR2 SQIVND come from the germline V gene (reference sequence). The junction had 5 bases not matched to a gene; V was cut back by 4 bases and J by 4 bases. The CDR3 runs 14 residues. CDR3 sequence reads: CASSNGQGRYGYTF. CDR3 nucleotides: TGTGCCAGTAGTAATGGACAGGGCCGCTATGGCTACACCTTC. Variable domain in full (rest from reference TRBV19 and TRBJ1-2): DGGITQSPKYLFRKEGQNVTLSCEQNLNHDAMYWYRQDPGQGLRLIYYSQIVNDFQKGDIAEGYSVSREKKESFPLTVTSAQKNPTAFYLCASSNGQGRYGYTFGSGTRLTVV.

The J gene is TRBJ1-1, the V gene TRBV5-4; 7 bases are shared with TRBD1. The CDR3 length is 17 residues. V lost 3 bases, J lost 5 bases, and 16 bases stayed unmatched. Germline CDR1 and CDR2: SGHNT and YYREEE (reference sequence). The CDR3 protein is CASSSPSGQTGKTEAFF. The DNA of the CDR3 is TGTGCCAGCAGCTCCCCGTCTGGACAGACAGGGAAGACTGAAGCTTTCTTT.

The genes are TRBV25-1 and TRBJ1-5, with D possibly being TRBD1 (6 bases). In germline, CDR1 is MGHDK, CDR2 SYGVNS. The CDR3 covers 14 residues. V shed 4 bases and J shed 5 bases, with 12 bases lying between them. CDR3 nucleotide sequence: TGTGCCAGCAGTGTGGACAGAAAGTATCAGCCCCAGCATTTT. Translation: CASSVDRKYQPQHF.

The chain carries TRBV29-1 and TRBJ2-1, with 12 positions matching TRBD2. V shed 6 bases, J shed 2 bases, and the junction held 11 bases outside the gene matches. The CDR3 runs 17 residues. Germline V gene sequence: CDR1 SQVTM, CDR2 ANQGSEA. CDR3: CSVDGLAGGNPYNEQFF. DNA of the CDR3: TGCAGCGTAGACGGTCTAGCGGGAGGGAACCCCTACAATGAGCAGTTCTTC.

The V gene is TRBV7-6, the J gene TRBJ2-1; 7 bases line up with TRBD2. Trimming removed 5 bases from V and 6 bases from J; junction bases left unmatched: 10. Germline V gene lookup returns CDR1 SGHVS and CDR2 FNYEAQ. The CDR3 has 15 amino acids. CDR3: CASSATSAGVNEQFF. CDR3 nucleotide sequence: TGTGCCAGCAGCGCAACTAGCGCCGGCGTCAATGAGCAGTTCTTC.

V gene TRBV28 combines with J gene TRBJ1-5; a possible D gene is TRBD1 (6 bases). V dropped 8 bases and J dropped 3 bases, with 17 bases sitting between them. From germline, CDR1 is MDHEN and CDR2 SYDVKM. The CDR3 totals 15 residues. CDR3 bases: TGTGCCAGCCGCATGCCGGGGGGCGCCAATCAGCCCCAGCATTTT. Protein sequence: CASRMPGGANQPQHF.

This chain connects TRBV4-1 to TRBJ2-7; 8 bases line up with TRBD1. With 6 bases clipped from V and 4 bases from J, the junction kept 17 bases outside the gene matches. The CDR3 extends over 17 amino acids. Germline V gene data show CDR1 as MGHRA and CDR2 as YSYEKL. The CDR3 sequence: CASRQLLRGRPPYEQYF. Here the CDR3 DNA reads TGCGCCAGCAGACAACTACTCAGGGGGCGCCCCCCTTACGAGCAGTACTTC.

The chain employs TRBV11-2 and TRBJ2-1, with TRBD2 matching over 8 bases. The length of the CDR3 is 16 residues. V lost 4 bases, J lost 8 bases, and 13 bases stayed unmatched. Germline V gene lookup returns CDR1 SGHAT and CDR2 FQNNGV. As DNA, the CDR3 is TGTGCCAGCAGCTCCTATTCGGGAGGGCCTTTCGATGAGCAGTTCTTC. This translates into CASSSYSGGPFDEQFF. The entire variable domain, with the rest obtained from reference TRBV11-2 and TRBJ2-1, is as follows: EAGVAQSPRYKIIEKRQSVAFWCNPISGHATLYWYQQILGQGPKLLIQFQNNGVVDDSQLPKDRFSAERLKGVDSTLKIQPAKLEDSAVYLCASSSYSGGPFDEQFFGPGTRLTVL.

The V call is TRBV29-1, the J call TRBJ2-3; D remains ambiguous. CDR1 is SQVTM, CDR2 ANQGSEA, per germline. Trimming stripped 5 bases from V and 0 bases from J, with 18 bases between. The CDR3 sequence is 16 residues long. CDR3 sequence (DNA): TGCAGCGTTTCAGAGGAGACTCTTTCTAGCACAGATACGCAGTATTTT. Protein: CSVSEETLSSTDTQYF.

This chain connects TRBV7-2 to TRBJ1-1, with 7 bases aligning to TRBD1. The germline V gene has CDR1 SGHTA and CDR2 FQGNSA. CDR3 length: 14 residues. The J segment lost 10 bases and the V segment lost 3 bases, leaving 11 bases of the junction unmatched. The CDR3 region is CASSFRGFRRGAFF. The DNA of the CDR3 is TGTGCCAGCAGCTTCAGGGGGTTCAGGAGGGGAGCTTTCTTT.

CDR3 bases: TGTGCCAGCAGTGAATTCAGGACAGGCCTCGGGGGCTACACCTTC. This gives the protein CASSEFRTGLGGYTF. The chain has TRBV6-1 and TRBJ1-2; TRBD1 matches 7 bases. The V gene's germline CDR1 is MNHNS and CDR2 SASEGT. After removal of 2 bases from V and 8 bases from J, the junction contained 11 bases not matched to a gene. This CDR3 region has 15 residues.

The rearrangement uses TRBV5-1 and TRBJ2-1; TRBD2 matches at 11 bases. Germline loops: CDR1 SGHRS, CDR2 YFSETQ. The CDR3 covers 17 residues. The V and J ends lost 0 bases and 4 bases, in that order; junction bases with no gene match: 6. The CDR3 sequence: CASSLGPGTSGYNEQFF. The CDR3 DNA sequence: TGCGCCAGCAGCTTGGGCCCCGGGACTAGCGGATACAATGAGCAGTTCTTC.

A single count supports this clone. CDR3 loop: CAIKQSGSANGELFF. CDR3 coding DNA: TGTGCCATCAAGCAAAGCGGGAGCGCTAACGGGGAGCTGTTTTTT. The chain is built from TRBV10-3 and TRBJ2-2; TRBD2 agrees at 8 bases. Germline V gives CDR1 ENHRY, CDR2 SYGVKD. The CDR3 runs to 15 residues. Unmatched junction bases numbered 11, after V lost 7 bases and J lost 7 bases.

This chain joins TRBV7-9 and TRBJ2-7; 11 positions agree with TRBD2. Per the germline V gene, CDR1 is SEHNR and CDR2 is FQNEAQ (reference sequence). The CDR3 sequence is 16 residues long. V lost 1 base, J lost 2 bases, and 4 bases stayed unmatched. The CDR3 here is CASSLGETSGAYEQYF. CDR3 in DNA: TGTGCCAGCAGCTTAGGTGAGACTAGCGGGGCCTACGAGCAGTACTTC.

The gene calls are TRBV28 and TRBJ2-3, with D unclear. This CDR3 spans 12 amino acids. The germline CDR1 and CDR2 sequences are MDHEN and SYDVKM. Trimming took 7 bases from V and 5 from J, leaving 10 bases between them. CDR3 coding DNA: TGTGCCAGCACCTCCCAGGTAGATACGCAGTATTTT. The encoded protein is CASTSQVDTQYF.

The chain uses TRBV7-9 and TRBJ1-1; D perhaps matches TRBD1 (6 bases). There are 15 residues in the CDR3. In germline, CDR1 is SEHNR, CDR2 FQNEAQ (reference sequence). The V end was cut by 0 bases, the J end by 4 bases, with 12 bases between. CDR3 sequence reads: CASSLAKTGSTEAFF. The CDR3 bases are TGTGCCAGCAGCTTAGCTAAAACAGGGAGCACTGAAGCTTTCTTT.

V and J are TRBV12-3 or TRBV12-4 and TRBJ1-2; 8 bases agree with TRBD1. The CDR3 consists of 13 residues. Unmatched junction bases numbered 4, after V lost 1 base and J lost 9 bases. The CDR3 reads CASSLGQGASYTF. As DNA, the CDR3 is TGTGCCAGCAGTTTAGGGCAGGGGGCGAGCTACACCTTC.

This chain links TRBV5-1 with TRBJ1-4, with TRBD1 identical over 8 bases. The CDR3 contains 15 residues. V dropped 4 bases and J dropped 8; count of bases not matched to a gene: 10. Germline V lookup: CDR1 SGHRS, CDR2 YFSETQ. CDR3 sequence: CASSVGQGDGEKLFF. In DNA form, the CDR3 reads TGCGCCAGCAGCGTAGGACAGGGTGATGGCGAAAAACTGTTTTTT.

This chain joins TRBV6-2 or TRBV6-3 and TRBJ2-2; 7 bases line up with TRBD2. The germline gives CDR1 MNHEY, CDR2 SVGEGT. The CDR3 covers 15 residues. J gave up 5 bases and V 5 bases, and 8 bases lay outside the gene matches. CDR3 in amino acids: CASSASGGETGELFF. CDR3 bases: TGTGCCAGCAGTGCTTCTGGGGGGGAGACCGGGGAGCTGTTTTTT.